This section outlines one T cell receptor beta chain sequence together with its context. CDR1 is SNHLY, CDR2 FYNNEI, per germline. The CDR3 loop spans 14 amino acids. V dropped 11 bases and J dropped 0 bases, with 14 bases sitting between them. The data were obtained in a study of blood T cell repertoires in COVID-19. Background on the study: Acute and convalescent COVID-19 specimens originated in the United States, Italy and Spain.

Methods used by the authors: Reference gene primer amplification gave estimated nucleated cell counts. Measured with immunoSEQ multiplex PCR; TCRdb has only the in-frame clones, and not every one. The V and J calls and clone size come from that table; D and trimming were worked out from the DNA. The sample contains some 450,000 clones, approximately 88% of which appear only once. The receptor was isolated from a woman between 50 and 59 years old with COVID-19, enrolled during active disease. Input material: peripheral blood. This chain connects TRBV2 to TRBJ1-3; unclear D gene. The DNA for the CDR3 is TGTGCCTCTACTCCGGAGAGCTCTGGAAACACCATATATTTT. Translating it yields CASTPESSGNTIYF.